The 5 T cell receptor beta chains below come from one sample, sequenced in a study of T cells in Graves' hyperthyroidism and ophthalmopathy (dated by TCRdb to 2018 to 2020). Libraries were made using multiplex PCR. The instrument given in TCRdb is Illumina HiSeq 2000. TCR beta CDR3 regions were amplified from RNA transcripts. For the first round of RT-PCR on the TCR CDR3, the HTBI primer set was used together with the Qiagen OneStep RT-PCR kit. The public reads were reprocessed in TCRdb via fastp at Q25 and MiXCR, keeping in-frame beta chains. Rows merge per CDR3 protein into single entries with the most common DNA and genes. Counted in this sample were fewer than 350,000 distinct CDR3 sequences; roughly 20% of them appeared once. The top ten clones comprise just under 40% of the sample. The source material was blood. All receptors derive from a man aged 45-65 years with Graves' ophthalmopathy.

CDR3 sequence (DNA): TGTGCCAGCACCACTAGCGGTTACAATGAGCAGTTCTTC. Translating gives CASTTSGYNEQFF. The gene calls are TRBV12-3 or TRBV12-4 and TRBJ2-1; 8 bases are shared with TRBD2. CDR3 size: 13 residues. The V gene end was trimmed by 7 bases and the J gene end by 4 bases; junction bases not matched to a gene: 3.

In this sample, this clonotype turned up a few times. The V and J genes are TRBV12-3 or TRBV12-4 and TRBJ2-7, with D perhaps matching TRBD2 (6 bases). Trimming shortened V by 2 bases and J by 4 bases, and 18 bases separated the two germline ends. The CDR3 loop spans 16 amino acids. The CDR3 DNA sequence: TGTGCCAGCAGTTTACTACTAGCAGGGAGTCTGTACGAGCAGTACTTC. Its translation is CASSLLLAGSLYEQYF.

V usage is TRBV11-3 and J usage is TRBJ2-1; 9 bases fit TRBD1. V trimming: 5 bases; J trimming: 8 bases; junction bases outside the gene matches: 7. The CDR3 runs 14 residues. Germline V gene sequence: CDR1 SGHNT, CDR2 YENEEA. The CDR3 coding sequence is TGTGCCAGCAGCCGAGGACAGGGGCGGCATGAGCAGTTCTTC. Its translation: CASSRGQGRHEQFF.

The V call is TRBV7-9, the J call TRBJ2-2; 9 nucleotides match TRBD1. CDR3 size: 17 residues. Germline-derived CDR1 and CDR2 are SEHNR and FQNEAQ (reference sequence). V lost 4 bases to trimming and J lost 0 bases; unmatched junction nucleotides: 6. The CDR3 spells CASSYTGGPTNTGELFF. The CDR3 DNA reads as TGTGCCAGCAGCTATACAGGGGGCCCGACGAACACCGGGGAGCTGTTTTTT.

There are a few counts of this clonotype. This CDR3 is CASSTGGPNEKLFF. The CDR3 DNA sequence: TGTGCCAGCAGTACAGGGGGGCCTAATGAAAAACTGTTTTTT. This chain uses TRBV6-1 with TRBJ1-4; 8 bases map to TRBD1. The CDR3 runs to 14 residues. Trimming cost V 5 bases and J 3 bases; bases outside gene matches: 2. CDR1 and CDR2 (germline): MNHNS, SASEGT.